The 17 T cell receptor beta chains below were found in one sample sequenced in a study of read filtering for tumor transcriptome and immune sequencing. Molecular barcoded adaptors covering alpha/delta and beta/gamma chains were used on roughly 400 ng RNA. TCRdb re-called the reads through MiXCR, storing one row per CDR3 protein. The sample lists some 120,000 distinct CDR3 sequences, approximately 12% occurring once. The specimen was a population of CD138-negative cells sorted from bone marrow. The receptors come from a donor aged 40 or over with multiple myeloma.

There are many counts of this clonotype. The rearrangement links TRBV7-6 to TRBJ2-3, with TRBD2 identical over 14 bases. Germline V gene data show CDR1 as SGHVS and CDR2 as FNYEAQ. V was clipped by 0 bases and J by 7 bases; unmatched bases: 18. The CDR3 is 21 amino acids. As DNA, the CDR3 is TGTGCCAGCAGCTTAGCGGAACCGGGACTAGCGGGGGAACCATCCGCCAATACGCAGTATTTT. As protein: CASSLAEPGLAGEPSANTQYF.

This clonotype has ten or more counts. The genes are TRBV28 and TRBJ2-2, with 7 bases identical to TRBD1. V trimming: 8 bases; J trimming: 1 base; junction bases outside the gene matches: 7. Germline loops: CDR1 MDHEN, CDR2 SYDVKM. This CDR3 contains 15 residues. This CDR3 is CASGFGTVNTGELFF. The DNA for the CDR3 is TGTGCCAGCGGATTCGGGACAGTGAACACCGGGGAGCTGTTTTTT.

This clonotype occurred many times. The CDR3 reads CASSQVGDGQAEQYF. Written as DNA, the CDR3 is TGTGCCAGCAGCCAAGTCGGGGACGGCCAAGCCGAGCAGTACTTC. This chain connects TRBV9 to TRBJ2-7; TRBD1 or TRBD2 may be the D gene (5 bases each). Trimming removed 4 bases from V and 6 bases from J, with 20 bases in between. The CDR3 has 15 amino acids. CDR1 and CDR2 from the germline V gene are SGDLS and YYNGEE.

This clonotype occurred a few times. Since a much larger clone is just one base distant, this may be a read error. This chain links TRBV12-3 or TRBV12-4 with TRBJ2-1; D may match TRBD1 or TRBD2 (5 bases each). The CDR3 consists of 15 residues. The CDR3 region has the DNA TGTGCCAGCAGTTTAGGGGGGAGTGGCTACAATGGGCAGTTCTTC. This gives the protein CASSLGGSGYNGQFF.

In its sample, this clonotype was seen many times. The chain combines TRBV2 with TRBJ2-2, with no clear D. With 6 bases removed from V and 6 bases from J, the gap between germline ends came to 14 bases. The CDR3 covers 14 residues. Germline lookup yields CDR1 SNHLY and CDR2 FYNNEI. CDR3 nucleotide sequence: TGTGCCAGCAGGGCAGATGCAGTGTCCGGGGAGCTGTTTTTT. Translation: CASRADAVSGELFF.

This clonotype has ten or more counts. CDR3 coding DNA: TGTGCCAGCAGCTTAGGGACAGGGTGGACTGAAGCTTTCTTT. This gives the protein CASSLGTGWTEAFF. V and J are TRBV7-2 and TRBJ1-1, with 8 bases fitting TRBD1. Germline-derived CDR1 and CDR2 are SGHTA and FQGNSA. V lost 1 base and J lost 5; bases outside the gene matches: 3. The CDR3 spans 14 residues.

This clonotype was counted ten times or more. The V and J genes are TRBV20-1 and TRBJ2-7; TRBD2 matches at 16 bases. Trimming cost V 3 bases and J 7 bases; bases outside gene matches: 6. Germline lookup yields CDR1 DFQATT and CDR2 SNEGSKA (reference sequence). The CDR3 consists of 15 residues. The CDR3 sequence: CSASPGTSGRAEQYF. In nucleotides, the CDR3 is TGCAGTGCTAGTCCCGGGACTAGCGGGAGGGCGGAGCAGTACTTC.

A few counts support this clonotype. A read error may explain this, as a much larger clone is one base away. The chain uses TRBV4-1 and TRBJ2-1; perhaps TRBD1 as D (6 bases). Germline V gives CDR1 MGHRA, CDR2 YSYEKL. This CDR3 is 16 amino acids long. DNA for the CDR3: TGCGCCTGCAGCCAAGATCCGGGACAACCCTACAATGAGCAGTTCTTC. Encoded protein: CACSQDPGQPYNEQFF.

V is TRBV29-1 and J is TRBJ2-1; TRBD2 matches at 14 bases. The CDR3 has 16 residues. Trimming took 7 bases from V and 9 from J; bases not matched to a gene: 14. CDR1 is SQVTM and CDR2 is ANQGSEA in the germline V gene. The CDR3 coding sequence is TGCAGCGCCGTTTCCAGCGGACTAGCGGGAGGAGTTGAGCAGTTCTTC. This encodes CSAVSSGLAGGVEQFF.

This clonotype was counted many times. V usage is TRBV14 and J usage is TRBJ2-7, with no clear D. In germline, CDR1 is SGHDN, CDR2 FVKESK. This CDR3 spans 12 amino acids. The V gene lost 0 bases and the J gene lost 4 bases, with 4 bases spanning the gap. The CDR3 spells CASSQDRYEQYF. The CDR3, as DNA: TGTGCCAGCAGCCAAGATCGGTACGAGCAGTACTTC.

This clonotype has ten or more counts. The rearrangement links TRBV20-1 to TRBJ1-4; no reliable D call. This CDR3 region has 14 residues. Looked up from germline, CDR1 is DFQATT and CDR2 is SNEGSKA (reference sequence). V lost 0 bases, J lost 4 bases, and 9 bases lay in between. CDR3 coding DNA: TGCAGTGCTAGAGAGGCGGGATTTAATGAAAAACTGTTTTTT. Amino acid sequence: CSAREAGFNEKLFF.

Ten or more counts support this clonotype. This rearrangement joins TRBV30 to TRBJ1-2, with D unresolved. V lost 2 bases, J lost 2 bases, and 9 bases lay in between. Germline V gives CDR1 GTSNPN, CDR2 SVGIG (reference sequence). The CDR3 totals 13 residues. CDR3 in DNA: TGTGCCTGGAGTTATGGTGGGAACTATGGCTACACCTTC. Translated, it gives CAWSYGGNYGYTF.

This clonotype was counted ten times or more. This sequence joins TRBV20-1 and TRBJ2-3, with TRBD2 as a possible D gene (6 bases). Germline lookup yields CDR1 DFQATT and CDR2 SNEGSKA (reference sequence). Trimming removed 1 base from V and 4 bases from J, with 9 bases in between. This CDR3 region has 13 residues. The CDR3 nucleotides read TGCAGTGCTAGAGGGGAGGTAGCAGATACGCAGTATTTT. This encodes CSARGEVADTQYF.

In the case of this clonotype: This may come from a read error, since a much larger clone is one base off. The rearrangement links TRBV9 to TRBJ1-5; TRBD1 matches at 7 bases. Germline V lookup: CDR1 SGDLS, CDR2 YYNGEE. The CDR3 runs to 15 residues. This CDR3 reads CAGSPREGGGQPQHF. The CDR3 coding sequence is TGTGCCGGCAGCCCGAGGGAAGGGGGCGGTCAGCCCCAGCATTTT.

This clonotype was seen a handful of times. CDR3: CASRTGTGGFGEQFF. CDR3 nucleotides: TGCGCCAGCAGAACCGGGACAGGGGGCTTTGGTGAGCAGTTCTTC. The V gene is TRBV5-1, the J gene TRBJ2-1; 12 bases line up with TRBD1. Germline CDR1 is SGHRS and CDR2 is YFSETQ. V gave up 5 bases and J gave up 9 bases; unmatched junction bases: 9. This CDR3 is 15 amino acids long.

Many counts were recorded for this clonotype. The chain is built from TRBV27 and TRBJ1-2; a weak D match, TRBD1 (6 bases). CDR3 size: 17 residues. Germline V gene sequence: CDR1 MNHEY, CDR2 SMNVEV (reference sequence). Trimming pared 3 bases from V and 0 bases from J, leaving 17 bases between. CDR3 sequence: CASSFWGGGMPNYGYTF. Written as DNA, the CDR3 is TGTGCCAGCAGTTTTTGGGGGGGCGGAATGCCTAACTATGGCTACACCTTC.

This clonotype was recorded many times. This sequence joins TRBV11-2 and TRBJ1-6; D is unclear. The length of the CDR3 is 15 residues. The V gene's germline CDR1 is SGHAT and CDR2 FQNNGV. Deletions cut 6 bases from V and 10 bases from J, with 19 bases between. CDR3 nucleotides: TGTGCCAGCAGACCCAGCGCTCCAAGGACCTCACCCCTCCACTTT. Translated: CASRPSAPRTSPLHF.